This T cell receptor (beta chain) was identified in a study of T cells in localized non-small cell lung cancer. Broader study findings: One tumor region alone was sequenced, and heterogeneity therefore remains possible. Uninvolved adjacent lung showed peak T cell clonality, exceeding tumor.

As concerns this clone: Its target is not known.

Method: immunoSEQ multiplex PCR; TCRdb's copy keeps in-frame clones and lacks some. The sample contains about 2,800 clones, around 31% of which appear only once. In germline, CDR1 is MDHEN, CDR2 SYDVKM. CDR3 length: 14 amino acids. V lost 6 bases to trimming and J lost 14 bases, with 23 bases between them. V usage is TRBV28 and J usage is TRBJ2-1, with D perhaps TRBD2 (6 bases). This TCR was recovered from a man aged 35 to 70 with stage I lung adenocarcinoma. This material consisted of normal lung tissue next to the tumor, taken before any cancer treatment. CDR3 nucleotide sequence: TGTGCCAGCAGCCTGCCGACTGACTCCGGGGGAAAGTTCTTC. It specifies CASSLPTDSGGKFF.